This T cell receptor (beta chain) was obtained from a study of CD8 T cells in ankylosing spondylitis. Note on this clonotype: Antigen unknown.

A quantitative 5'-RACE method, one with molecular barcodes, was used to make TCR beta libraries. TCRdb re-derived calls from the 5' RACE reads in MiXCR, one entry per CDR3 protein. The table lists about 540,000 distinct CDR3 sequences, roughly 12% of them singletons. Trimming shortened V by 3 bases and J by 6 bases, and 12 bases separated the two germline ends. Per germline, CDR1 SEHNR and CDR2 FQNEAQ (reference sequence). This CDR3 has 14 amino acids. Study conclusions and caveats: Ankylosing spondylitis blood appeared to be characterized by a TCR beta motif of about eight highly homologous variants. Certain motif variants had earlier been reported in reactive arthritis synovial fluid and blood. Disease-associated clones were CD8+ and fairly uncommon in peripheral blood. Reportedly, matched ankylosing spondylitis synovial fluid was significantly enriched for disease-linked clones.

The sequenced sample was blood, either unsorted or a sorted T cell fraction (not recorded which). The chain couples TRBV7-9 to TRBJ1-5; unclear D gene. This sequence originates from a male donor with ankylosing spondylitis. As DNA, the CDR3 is TGTGCCAGCAGCTTTAACGGCAAAAGTCAGCCCCAGCATTTT. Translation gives CASSFNGKSQPQHF.